This T cell receptor beta chain comes out of a study of blood T cells in healthy people across ages. General observations from the study: The study lacked donor CMV status, which possibly confounded expanded clonotype changes. While age rose, TCR beta diversity per million T cells dropped in a roughly linear way.

From germline, CDR1 is ENHRY and CDR2 SYGVKD. J gave up 6 bases and V 8 bases, and 4 bases lay outside the gene matches. This CDR3 comprises 12 residues. This clonotype turned up a few times. What it binds is not known. PCR was performed a second time for about 6 to 12 cycles using a sample-barcoded 5' primer and a J-beta primer mix. The template-switch adaptor was a 5' adaptor with 12 random nucleotides. It tagged each cDNA molecule. Using its own MiXCR run on the 5' RACE reads, TCRdb lists one record per CDR3 protein. This sample carries roughly 800,000 distinct CDR3 sequences, 30% to 45% of them seen once, and the ten largest clones take 13%.

Source material: blood. V usage is TRBV10-3 and J usage is TRBJ1-1, with 9 nucleotides matching TRBD1. The receptor was isolated from a man between 18 and 35 years old in good health. The CDR3: CAIGQGSSEAFF. The DNA of the CDR3 is TGTGCCATCGGACAGGGGTCTTCTGAAGCTTTCTTT.